The sequence of this TCR beta chain was determined in a study of OX40 agonist ivuxolimab in advanced cancers. Study-wide background: Patients receiving dose escalation had hepatocellular carcinoma, melanoma, renal cell or head and neck cancer. The study reported partial responses in three patients: one hepatocellular carcinoma, two cutaneous melanoma. General observations from the study: At doses 0.1 to 3.0 mg/kg, CD4+ and CD8+ clones expanded.

Clones were sequenced by immunoSEQ multiplex PCR, and TCRdb holds only the in-frame ones, with some missing. This table holds 70,000 to 90,000 clones, about nine tenths found once. This clone has a single count. Antigen: not known. This CDR3 spans 13 amino acids. The V and J ends lost 0 bases and 4 bases respectively, with 7 bases between them. Germline V gives CDR1 SGHNT, CDR2 YYREEE (reference sequence). The rearrangement uses TRBV5-4 and TRBJ2-5; D perhaps matches TRBD1 (5 bases). The source of this sequence is an adult with an advanced solid tumor such as melanoma, head and neck, liver or kidney cancer. Sequencing was performed on CD4+ or CD8+ T cells sorted from blood, taken in a trial of the OX40 agonist ivuxolimab. CDR3 sequence reads: CASSLAGIETQYF. The CDR3 coding sequence is TGTGCCAGCAGCTTGGCAGGGATAGAGACCCAGTACTTC.